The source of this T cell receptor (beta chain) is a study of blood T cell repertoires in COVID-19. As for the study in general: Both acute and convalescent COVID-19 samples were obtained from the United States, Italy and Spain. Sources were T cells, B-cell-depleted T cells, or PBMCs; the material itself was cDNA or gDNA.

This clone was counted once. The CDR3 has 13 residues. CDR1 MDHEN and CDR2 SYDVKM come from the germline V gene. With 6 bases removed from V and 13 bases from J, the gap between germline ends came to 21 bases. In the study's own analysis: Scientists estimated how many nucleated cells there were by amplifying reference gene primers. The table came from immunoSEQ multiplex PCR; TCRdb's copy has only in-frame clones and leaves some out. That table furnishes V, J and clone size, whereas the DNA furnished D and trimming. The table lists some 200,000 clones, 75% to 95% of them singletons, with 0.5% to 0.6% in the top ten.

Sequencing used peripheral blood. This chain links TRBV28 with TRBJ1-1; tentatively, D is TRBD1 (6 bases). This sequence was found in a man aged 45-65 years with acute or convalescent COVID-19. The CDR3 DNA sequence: TGTGCCAGCAGCTCCAAGGGGGTGCCACGGGGTTTCTTT. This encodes CASSSKGVPRGFF. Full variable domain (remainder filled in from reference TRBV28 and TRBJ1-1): DVKVTQSSRYLVKRTGEKVFLECVQDMDHENMFWYRQDPGLGLRLIYFSYDVKMKEKGDIPEGYSVSREKKERFSLILESASTNQTSMYLCASSSKGVPRGFFGQGTRLTVV.